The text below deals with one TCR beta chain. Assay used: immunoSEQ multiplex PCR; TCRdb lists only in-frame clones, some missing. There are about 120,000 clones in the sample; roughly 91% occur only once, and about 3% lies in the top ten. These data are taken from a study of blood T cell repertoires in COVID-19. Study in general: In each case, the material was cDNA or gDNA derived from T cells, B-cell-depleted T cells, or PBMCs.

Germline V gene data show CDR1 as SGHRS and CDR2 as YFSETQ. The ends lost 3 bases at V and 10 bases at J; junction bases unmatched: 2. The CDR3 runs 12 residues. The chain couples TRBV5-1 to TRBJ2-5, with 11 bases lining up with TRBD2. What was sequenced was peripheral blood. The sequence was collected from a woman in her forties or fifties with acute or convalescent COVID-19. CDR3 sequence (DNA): TGCGCCAGCAGCTCAACTAGCGGGAGCCAGTACTTC. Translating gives CASSSTSGSQYF.